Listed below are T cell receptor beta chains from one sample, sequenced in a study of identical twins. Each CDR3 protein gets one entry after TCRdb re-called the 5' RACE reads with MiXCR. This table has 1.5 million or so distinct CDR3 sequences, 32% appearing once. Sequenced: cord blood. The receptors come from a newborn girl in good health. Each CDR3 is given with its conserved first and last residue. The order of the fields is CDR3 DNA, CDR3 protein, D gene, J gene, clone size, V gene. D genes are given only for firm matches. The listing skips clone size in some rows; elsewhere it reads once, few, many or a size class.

CDR3nt: TGTGCCAGCAGTCGTCTCCCGGGACAGGGAAGTGGCTGCACCTTC; CDR3aa: CASSRLPGQGSGCTF; d_gene: TRBD1; j_gene: TRBJ1-2; abundance: NA; v_gene: TRBV6-2/TRBV6-3
CDR3nt: TGCGCCAGCAGCCAAGGGGTCGGCGGGAGCTCCTACGAGCAGTACTTC; CDR3aa: CASSQGVGGSSYEQYF; d_gene: TRBD2; j_gene: TRBJ2-7; abundance: few; v_gene: TRBV4-1
CDR3nt: TGTGCCAGCAGCTGGAGGCCGAGCTCCTACAATGAGCAGTTCTTC; CDR3aa: CASSWRPSSYNEQFF; d_gene: NA; j_gene: TRBJ2-1; abundance: few; v_gene: TRBV5-4
CDR3nt: TGTGCCAGCAGCTTTCAAGAGACACAGGAAGCTTTCTTT; CDR3aa: CASSFQETQEAFF; d_gene: NA; j_gene: TRBJ1-1; abundance: NA; v_gene: TRBV7-9
CDR3nt: TGCGCCAGCAGCGCGGGACAGTACGGGAACACTGAAGCTTTCTTT; CDR3aa: CASSAGQYGNTEAFF; d_gene: TRBD1; j_gene: TRBJ1-1; abundance: few; v_gene: TRBV5-1
CDR3nt: TGTGCCAGCAGCTTGGGGCTAGGCTTAGGTGAGCAGTTCTTC; CDR3aa: CASSLGLGLGEQFF; d_gene: NA; j_gene: TRBJ2-1; abundance: few; v_gene: TRBV5-6
CDR3nt: TGTGCCATCAGGGGGCTTGACGAGCAGTACTTC; CDR3aa: CAIRGLDEQYF; d_gene: NA; j_gene: TRBJ2-7; abundance: few; v_gene: TRBV10-3
CDR3nt: TGTGCCACCAGTGATGCCCGACAGGGGACCCAGTACTTC; CDR3aa: CATSDARQGTQYF; d_gene: TRBD1; j_gene: TRBJ2-5; abundance: few; v_gene: TRBV24-1
CDR3nt: TGTGCCAGCAGTTTAGGAGCGCTGGCTGGAAACATTCAGTACTTC; CDR3aa: CASSLGALAGNIQYF; d_gene: NA; j_gene: TRBJ2-4; abundance: few; v_gene: TRBV12-3/TRBV12-4
CDR3nt: TGTGCCAGCAGCGTTCCCGGGGGGGGGAACACTGAAGCTTTCTTT; CDR3aa: CASSVPGGGNTEAFF; d_gene: NA; j_gene: TRBJ1-1; abundance: NA; v_gene: TRBV9
CDR3nt: TGTGCCAGTTCTAATTGGGGGTCCGGGGAGCTGTTTTTT; CDR3aa: CASSNWGSGELFF; d_gene: NA; j_gene: TRBJ2-2; abundance: few; v_gene: TRBV27
CDR3nt: TGTGCCAGCAGCGCCGGGCTAGCGGCTAACAATGAGCAGTACTTC; CDR3aa: CASSAGLAANNEQYF; d_gene: TRBD2; j_gene: TRBJ2-7; abundance: NA; v_gene: TRBV5-8
CDR3nt: TGTGCCATCCCGGGTACTAGCGGCGGCGAACCCAGGGGTCACAATGAGCAGTACTTC; CDR3aa: CAIPGTSGGEPRGHNEQYF; d_gene: TRBD2; j_gene: TRBJ2-4; abundance: NA; v_gene: TRBV10-3
CDR3nt: TGTGCCAGCAGCCCTAGCGGGAGAATCTACAATGAGCAGTTCTTC; CDR3aa: CASSPSGRIYNEQFF; d_gene: TRBD2; j_gene: TRBJ2-1; abundance: few; v_gene: TRBV7-9
CDR3nt: TGCAGTGCCCCCAGGGGCCGTGGCTACACCTTC; CDR3aa: CSAPRGRGYTF; d_gene: NA; j_gene: TRBJ1-2; abundance: NA; v_gene: TRBV20-1
CDR3nt: TGTGCCAGCGGAAGGACTAATGAAAAACTGTTTTTT; CDR3aa: CASGRTNEKLFF; d_gene: NA; j_gene: TRBJ1-4; abundance: many; v_gene: TRBV12-3/TRBV12-4
CDR3nt: TGTGCCAGCAGTTTCTCCCGGGACACCCAATTTCTTTATGACTACACCTTC; CDR3aa: CASSFSRDTQFLYDYTF; d_gene: NA; j_gene: TRBJ1-2; abundance: once; v_gene: TRBV6-6
CDR3nt: TGCAGTGCTAGCCCCCTTGGCGGCTCCTCCTACAATGAGCAGTTCTTC; CDR3aa: CSASPLGGSSYNEQFF; d_gene: NA; j_gene: TRBJ2-1; abundance: NA; v_gene: TRBV20-1
CDR3nt: TGTGCCAGCAGCTTAGATCCAAGCGGGGTCTCCTATAATTCACCCCTCCACTTT; CDR3aa: CASSLDPSGVSYNSPLHF; d_gene: NA; j_gene: TRBJ1-6; abundance: few; v_gene: TRBV7-6
CDR3nt: TGTGCCAGCAGCCTCAGAGACAGGGCTCATTCTCTCGCAGATACGCAGTATTTT; CDR3aa: CASSLRDRAHSLADTQYF; d_gene: TRBD1; j_gene: TRBJ2-3; abundance: few; v_gene: TRBV7-9
CDR3nt: TGTGCCAGCAGTTTATTACGCGGGGACGAGCAGTACTTC; CDR3aa: CASSLLRGDEQYF; d_gene: NA; j_gene: TRBJ2-7; abundance: few; v_gene: TRBV28
CDR3nt: TGTGCCAGCAGCCAAGAGATAGCGGGGGCTGGGGCCAACGTCCTGACTTTC; CDR3aa: CASSQEIAGAGANVLTF; d_gene: TRBD2; j_gene: TRBJ2-6; abundance: few; v_gene: TRBV3-1
CDR3nt: TGTGCCAGCAGGGGACTAGCGGGGGAGACTTCCTACAATGAGCAGTTCTTC; CDR3aa: CASRGLAGETSYNEQFF; d_gene: TRBD2; j_gene: TRBJ2-1; abundance: few; v_gene: TRBV12-3/TRBV12-4
CDR3nt: TGTGCCAGCAGTTTACCCCGAGGGGCGGGATATATAGCCGGGGAGCTGTTTTTT; CDR3aa: CASSLPRGAGYIAGELFF; d_gene: NA; j_gene: TRBJ2-2; abundance: NA; v_gene: TRBV28
CDR3nt: TGTGCCAGCAGTTCCCGGGACAGCAAATTCTACGAGCAGTACTTC; CDR3aa: CASSSRDSKFYEQYF; d_gene: TRBD1; j_gene: TRBJ2-7; abundance: many; v_gene: TRBV12-3/TRBV12-4
CDR3nt: TGCAGCGTTGGGGCTAGCGGGAGCTCCTACAATGAGCAGTTCTTC; CDR3aa: CSVGASGSSYNEQFF; d_gene: TRBD2; j_gene: TRBJ2-1; abundance: few; v_gene: TRBV29-1
CDR3nt: TGTGCCAGCAGCCGTCAATCTAGCGGGGGCCCCTACGAGCAGTACTTC; CDR3aa: CASSRQSSGGPYEQYF; d_gene: TRBD2; j_gene: TRBJ2-7; abundance: NA; v_gene: TRBV4-2
CDR3nt: TGCAGTCCCGGGCCGGACAGACTAGTCTCCTACGAGCAGTACTTC; CDR3aa: CSPGPDRLVSYEQYF; d_gene: NA; j_gene: TRBJ2-7; abundance: NA; v_gene: TRBV20-1
CDR3nt: TGTGCCAGCAGGAACAGGGGGCGGTGGACAGATACGCAGTATTTT; CDR3aa: CASRNRGRWTDTQYF; d_gene: TRBD1; j_gene: TRBJ2-3; abundance: few; v_gene: TRBV12-3/TRBV12-4
CDR3nt: TGTGCCAGCAGCCAAGCTCTCGGCGGAGGGGGGAAGACCCAGTACTTC; CDR3aa: CASSQALGGGGKTQYF; d_gene: NA; j_gene: TRBJ2-5; abundance: few; v_gene: TRBV14
CDR3nt: TGCGCCAGCAGCTTGTTCCCGGACTCCTCCTACGAGCAGTACTTC; CDR3aa: CASSLFPDSSYEQYF; d_gene: NA; j_gene: TRBJ2-7; abundance: many; v_gene: TRBV5-1
CDR3nt: TGTGCCTGGAGTCGCCTCCGACTTAATATCTACACCTTC; CDR3aa: CAWSRLRLNIYTF; d_gene: NA; j_gene: TRBJ1-2; abundance: few; v_gene: TRBV30
CDR3nt: TGTGCCAGCAGCCAAGAAATCAGTCTCTGGTCACCCCTCCACTTT; CDR3aa: CASSQEISLWSPLHF; d_gene: NA; j_gene: TRBJ1-6; abundance: few; v_gene: TRBV3-1
CDR3nt: TGCAGTGCTGCCGGGGCCCCCGTGGCTGGCTACACCTTC; CDR3aa: CSAAGAPVAGYTF; d_gene: NA; j_gene: TRBJ1-2; abundance: NA; v_gene: TRBV20-1
CDR3nt: TGTGCCAGCAGCCAGGGTAGCGTCTCCTACAATGAGCAGTTCTTC; CDR3aa: CASSQGSVSYNEQFF; d_gene: NA; j_gene: TRBJ2-1; abundance: many; v_gene: TRBV14
CDR3nt: TGCGCCAGCAGCTACCTTCCGGTGGATTTCTACGAGCAGTACTTC; CDR3aa: CASSYLPVDFYEQYF; d_gene: NA; j_gene: TRBJ2-7; abundance: few; v_gene: TRBV5-1
CDR3nt: TGTGCCAGCAGCCCGGGACTAGCGGCCATGAGGAGAGATACGCAGTATTTT; CDR3aa: CASSPGLAAMRRDTQYF; d_gene: TRBD2; j_gene: TRBJ2-3; abundance: NA; v_gene: TRBV5-4
CDR3nt: TGTGCCACCAGTGATCTGCAGGGGAGAGGTCCCTACGAGCAGTACTTC; CDR3aa: CATSDLQGRGPYEQYF; d_gene: NA; j_gene: TRBJ2-7; abundance: many; v_gene: TRBV24-1
CDR3nt: TGTGCCAGCAGGCGACAGGGGGGGAACACTGAAGCTTTCTTT; CDR3aa: CASRRQGGNTEAFF; d_gene: TRBD1; j_gene: TRBJ1-1; abundance: NA; v_gene: TRBV2
CDR3nt: TGTGCCAGCAGCGCCCGGGGGGACCCTTACAATGAGCAGTTCTTC; CDR3aa: CASSARGDPYNEQFF; d_gene: TRBD2; j_gene: TRBJ2-1; abundance: NA; v_gene: TRBV9
CDR3nt: TGCAGTGCAAACGGGGACTCCTACGAGCAGTACTTC; CDR3aa: CSANGDSYEQYF; d_gene: NA; j_gene: TRBJ2-7; abundance: few; v_gene: TRBV20-1
CDR3nt: TGCAGTGTCACCACAAGAGGTGGGGGGGCGGATACGCAGTATTTT; CDR3aa: CSVTTRGGGADTQYF; d_gene: NA; j_gene: TRBJ2-3; abundance: few; v_gene: TRBV20-1
CDR3nt: TGTGCCAGTAGTATAGGACCAGGGGACGAGCAGTACTTC; CDR3aa: CASSIGPGDEQYF; d_gene: NA; j_gene: TRBJ2-7; abundance: few; v_gene: TRBV19
CDR3nt: TGTGCCAGCAGCCGATTTGTGGCTAGCGGGAGAGAGAGTCTGTACTTC; CDR3aa: CASSRFVASGRESLYF; d_gene: TRBD2; j_gene: TRBJ2-7; abundance: NA; v_gene: TRBV7-2
CDR3nt: TGCGCCAGCAGCCAAGGATTCAGGGGGAAGTCTTATGGCTACACCTTC; CDR3aa: CASSQGFRGKSYGYTF; d_gene: TRBD1; j_gene: TRBJ1-2; abundance: few; v_gene: TRBV4-1
CDR3nt: TGTGCCAGCAGTTTCCCAAGCGGGGTCAGCTCCTACGAGCAGTACTTC; CDR3aa: CASSFPSGVSSYEQYF; d_gene: TRBD2; j_gene: TRBJ2-7; abundance: few; v_gene: TRBV28